One sample yielded the 30 T cell receptor beta chains listed below, sequenced in a study of CD8+ T cells in alopecia areata. As for treatment: oral pan-JAK inhibitor, 5-10 mg twice daily. RNA extraction was followed by reverse transcription into cDNA, which acted as the sequencing template. Using immunoSEQ multiplex PCR, the repertoire was profiled, and TCRdb retains in-frame clones only, with some absent. Here the sample spans under 200,000 clones, 60% to 75% being singletons. The sample in question was CD4+ T cells sorted from blood, obtained at week 24, from a patient treated with tofacitinib. The source of these receptors is a human donor with alopecia areata.

The gene calls are TRBV30 and TRBJ1-6; 9 bases align to TRBD1. Germline V gene sequence: CDR1 GTSNPN, CDR2 SVGIG (reference sequence). The CDR3 runs 13 residues. With V trimmed by 2 bases and J by 10 bases, 3 bases remained unmatched. CDR3: CAWSTGGWSPLHF. The CDR3 nucleotides read TGTGCCTGGAGTACAGGGGGCTGGTCACCCCTCCACTTT.

The chain joins TRBV4-1 to TRBJ2-1, with D possibly matching TRBD1 (5 bases). Per germline, CDR1 MGHRA and CDR2 YSYEKL. The CDR3 runs to 15 residues. Trimming took off 5 bases at V and 7 bases at J, with 18 bases between the two ends. In nucleotides, the CDR3 is TGCGCCAGCAGCTGGGTTGGCAGGGTGAGGAATGAGCAGTTCTTC. It encodes CASSWVGRVRNEQFF.

The DNA of the CDR3 is TGCAGCGTTGGTTTATCGGGGGGACCTACCAAAAACATTCAGTACTTC. This codes for CSVGLSGGPTKNIQYF. The chain combines TRBV29-1 with TRBJ2-4, with TRBD2 identical over 7 bases. Germline V gene lookup returns CDR1 SQVTM and CDR2 ANQGSEA. The CDR3 extends over 16 amino acids. V lost 4 bases to trimming and J lost 2 bases; unmatched junction nucleotides: 11.

For this clone: In the same sample, other DNA sequences code for this CDR3. The chain recombines TRBV4-2 with TRBJ2-2; D is possibly TRBD1 (7 bases). The germline V gene has CDR1 LGHNA and CDR2 YNFKEQ. Trimming took off 0 bases at V and 2 bases at J, with 10 bases between the two ends. The CDR3 length is 16 residues. The CDR3 protein is CASSQETGTNTGELFF. CDR3 coding DNA: TGTGCCAGCAGCCAAGAGACAGGGACTAACACCGGGGAGCTGTTTTTT.

The chain has TRBV19 and TRBJ1-2; 8 bases line up with TRBD1. CDR3 length equals 17 residues. V dropped 4 bases and J dropped 5; count of bases not matched to a gene: 15. Germline loops: CDR1 LNHDA, CDR2 SQIVND (reference sequence). The CDR3, as DNA: TGTGCCAGTAGTAGAGACCCCGGGACAGGCCTCATATATGGCTACACCTTC. Translating it yields CASSRDPGTGLIYGYTF.

The chain recombines TRBV30 with TRBJ2-7; 7 nucleotides agree with TRBD2. The CDR3 is 13 amino acids. The junction had 7 bases not matched to a gene; V was cut back by 5 bases and J by 3 bases. Germline CDR1 is GTSNPN and CDR2 is SVGIG (reference sequence). The CDR3 here is CAWCSGRGYEQYF. The CDR3 coding sequence is TGTGCCTGGTGTTCAGGGAGGGGCTACGAGCAGTACTTC. The variable domain in full, with the rest retrieved from reference TRBV30 and TRBJ2-7, is SQTIHQWPATLVQPVGSPLSLECTVEGTSNPNLYWYRQAAGRGLQLLFYSVGIGQISSEVPQNLSASRPQDRQFILSSKKLLLSDSGFYLCAWCSGRGYEQYFGPGTRLTVT.

The chain couples TRBV5-1 to TRBJ1-5, with D maybe TRBD1 (5 bases). The CDR3 length is 14 residues. Germline CDR1 SGHRS, CDR2 YFSETQ. The V and J ends lost 2 bases and 3 bases respectively, with 9 bases between them. For the CDR3, the DNA is TGCGCCAGCAGCTTCACGGGGCTCAATCAGCCCCAGCATTTT. Translated: CASSFTGLNQPQHF.

The gene calls are TRBV5-6 and TRBJ2-5, with D uncertain. From germline, CDR1 is SGHDT and CDR2 YYEEEE. Trimming stripped 0 bases from V and 1 base from J, with 10 bases between. The CDR3 has 15 amino acids. The CDR3 reads CASSLVAATQETQYF. The CDR3, as DNA: TGTGCCAGCAGCTTGGTAGCAGCCACCCAAGAGACCCAGTACTTC.

This clone showed up just a few times. The gene calls are TRBV30 and TRBJ2-2, with D uncertain. Germline CDR1 is GTSNPN and CDR2 is SVGIG (reference sequence). The CDR3 contains 17 residues. The V and J ends lost 0 bases and 4 bases respectively, with 18 bases between them. CDR3 DNA sequence: TGTGCCTGGAGTGTCACCCGATCGAGTCATCCCACCGGGGAGCTGTTTTTT. Translating it yields CAWSVTRSSHPTGELFF. The complete variable domain, with remaining parts taken from reference TRBV30 and TRBJ2-2, reads SQTIHQWPATLVQPVGSPLSLECTVEGTSNPNLYWYRQAAGRGLQLLFYSVGIGQISSEVPQNLSASRPQDRQFILSSKKLLLSDSGFYLCAWSVTRSSHPTGELFFGEGSRLTVL.

The chain joins TRBV5-1 to TRBJ1-2; 7 bases agree with TRBD1. Germline lookup yields CDR1 SGHRS and CDR2 YFSETQ. Trimming took 4 bases from V and 7 from J; bases not matched to a gene: 7. The CDR3 sequence is 13 residues long. CDR3: CASSPRQGGGYTF. The CDR3 DNA reads as TGCGCCAGCAGCCCCCGACAGGGAGGTGGCTACACCTTC.

This clone has just a few counts. This sequence joins TRBV27 and TRBJ1-6; D not certain. The CDR3 has 16 residues. The V gene's germline CDR1 is MNHEY and CDR2 SMNVEV (reference sequence). The ends were cut back, 7 bases at V and 2 bases at J, with 15 bases in the middle. The DNA of the CDR3 is TGTGCCAGCAATCGCGCGGGAGGGCCCTATAATTCACCCCTCCACTTT. Its translation: CASNRAGGPYNSPLHF.

The chain uses TRBV5-1 and TRBJ1-2; TRBD1 might be the D (5 bases). The length of the CDR3 is 14 residues. CDR1 and CDR2 (germline): SGHRS, YFSETQ. Trimming took 4 bases from V and 4 from J, leaving 14 bases between them. The CDR3 sequence is CASSRGASLYGYTF. Written as DNA, the CDR3 is TGCGCCAGCAGCCGCGGGGCGTCGCTCTATGGCTACACCTTC.

J is TRBJ1-5 and V is TRBV29-1; 8 nucleotides match TRBD1. J lost 2 bases, V lost 7 bases, and 13 bases had no gene match. CDR1 and CDR2 (germline): SQVTM, ANQGSEA. This CDR3 contains 16 residues. The CDR3 sequence is CSGEYRGILCNQPQHF. CDR3 nucleotides: TGCAGCGGCGAGTACAGGGGGATATTGTGCAATCAGCCCCAGCATTTT.

The chain is built from TRBV29-1 and TRBJ2-7, with D perhaps TRBD2 (6 bases). From germline, CDR1 is SQVTM and CDR2 ANQGSEA. V dropped 0 bases and J dropped 2 bases, with 14 bases sitting between them. The CDR3 runs to 15 residues. The CDR3 DNA reads as TGCAGCGTTGAAGATCCGGCGGGGACGGCCTACGAGCAGTACTTC. Its translation: CSVEDPAGTAYEQYF.

The chain employs TRBV15 and TRBJ2-7; D may be TRBD1 (5 bases). CDR1 LNHNV and CDR2 YYDKDF come from the germline V gene (reference sequence). The CDR3 is 15 amino acids. The V and J ends lost 3 bases and 1 base respectively, with 13 bases between them. CDR3 nucleotides: TGTGCCACCAGCAGCCTCGCCCGACAGTCCTACGAGCAGTACTTC. This codes for CATSSLARQSYEQYF.

The rearrangement uses TRBV5-1 and TRBJ1-1; 8 bases are a match to TRBD1. V lost 4 bases and J lost 3; bases outside the gene matches: 2. This CDR3 comprises 13 residues. The germline gives CDR1 SGHRS, CDR2 YFSETQ. CDR3 coding DNA: TGCGCCAGCAGCCTGGACAGGGACACTGAAGCTTTCTTT. Amino acid sequence: CASSLDRDTEAFF.

Remarks on this clone: Germline and junction disagree at one end, which may indicate a read error. The chain has TRBV5-1 and TRBJ2-2; 8 bases align to TRBD2. The CDR3 is 13 amino acids. Germline CDR1 SGHRS, CDR2 YFSETQ. CDR3 sequence reads: CASSLAGVGGLFF. Written as DNA, the CDR3 is TGCGCCAGCAGCCTAGCGGGCGTCGGGGGGCTGTTTTTT.

The chain links TRBV5-1 to TRBJ2-3; TRBD2 is a possible D gene (5 bases). Germline V CDR1 and CDR2: SGHRS, YFSETQ. CDR3 length: 15 residues. V lost 0 bases and J lost 4, with 12 bases in between. CDR3 protein: CASSLERPSPDTQYF. The CDR3 nucleotides are TGCGCCAGCAGCTTGGAGCGGCCGAGTCCAGATACGCAGTATTTT.

The gene calls are TRBV25-1 and TRBJ2-5, with D tentatively TRBD1 (7 bases). This CDR3 contains 13 residues. Germline CDR1 and CDR2: MGHDK and SYGVNS. Trimming removed 6 bases at V and 3 bases at J, with 11 bases between. The CDR3 here is CASRRGTEETQYF. DNA of the CDR3: TGTGCCAGCAGGCGCGGGACAGAAGAGACCCAGTACTTC.

The chain recombines TRBV4-1 with TRBJ2-4; D possibly uses TRBD1 or TRBD2 (6 bases each). This CDR3 has 17 residues. V lost 1 base, J lost 3 bases, and 16 bases lay in between. Germline V gives CDR1 MGHRA, CDR2 YSYEKL. The chain's CDR3 is CASSQVNREVGKNIQYF. For the CDR3, the DNA is TGCGCCAGCAGCCAAGTTAACAGGGAGGTTGGCAAAAACATTCAGTACTTC.

The chain joins TRBV30 to TRBJ2-1; D ambiguous. The CDR3 contains 12 residues. Germline CDR1 and CDR2: GTSNPN and SVGIG (reference sequence). The V gene lost 4 bases and the J gene lost 0 bases, with 4 bases spanning the gap. Here the CDR3 reads CAWKSSYNEQFF. The CDR3, as DNA: TGTGCCTGGAAGAGCTCCTACAATGAGCAGTTCTTC.

The V gene is TRBV7-2, the J gene TRBJ2-7, with 9 bases matching TRBD1. V lost 1 base, J lost 2 bases, and 3 bases stayed unmatched. CDR1 and CDR2 from the germline V gene are SGHTA and FQGNSA. This CDR3 is built from 15 residues. As DNA, the CDR3 is TGTGCCAGCAGCTTAGAGGGACAGGGTACCTACGAGCAGTACTTC. It codes for CASSLEGQGTYEQYF.

J is TRBJ1-1 and V is TRBV29-1; D may be TRBD1 (5 bases). The germline V gene encodes CDR1 SQVTM and CDR2 ANQGSEA. CDR3 length: 12 amino acids. V was shortened by 7 bases and J by 1 base, with 10 bases between the two germline ends. This chain's CDR3 is CSGGEGNTEAFF. DNA for the CDR3: TGCAGCGGAGGGGAGGGGAACACTGAAGCTTTCTTT.

This clone has just a few counts. The chain is built from TRBV9 and TRBJ1-5, with D tentatively TRBD1 (6 bases). V was shortened by 3 bases and J by 6 bases, with 13 bases between the two germline ends. The CDR3 is 14 residues long. Germline CDR1 and CDR2: SGDLS and YYNGEE. DNA for the CDR3: TGTGCCAGCAGCGCCACAGGGACCGGTCAGCCCCAGCATTTT. Its translation is CASSATGTGQPQHF.

The rearrangement links TRBV5-1 to TRBJ1-2; D not resolved. This CDR3 is built from 13 residues. Germline V gene lookup returns CDR1 SGHRS and CDR2 YFSETQ. V gave up 4 bases and J gave up 4 bases, with 11 bases separating them. The CDR3 DNA reads as TGCGCCAGCAGCCCCGAGGTCCGCTATGGCTACACCTTC. It encodes CASSPEVRYGYTF.

This clone was detected once. The V call is TRBV2, the J call TRBJ1-2; D is unclear. V dropped 0 bases and J dropped 8 bases, with 13 bases sitting between them. CDR1 is SNHLY, CDR2 FYNNEI, per germline. This CDR3 has 14 amino acids. CDR3 bases: TGTGCCAGCAGTGAAGCGACCCAGGTTGGGGGCTACACCTTC. Its translation is CASSEATQVGGYTF.

The genes are TRBV29-1 and TRBJ1-1; TRBD1 agrees at 10 bases. The CDR3 spans 13 residues. Germline CDR1 reads SQVTM; CDR2 reads ANQGSEA. V was pared by 6 bases and J by 5 bases, with 6 bases of the junction left unmatched. The CDR3 loop is CSVDRGLETEAFF. The CDR3 DNA is TGCAGCGTAGACAGGGGGCTGGAGACTGAAGCTTTCTTT.

This sequence joins TRBV6-1 and TRBJ2-3, with 11 bases identical to TRBD2. The CDR3 covers 14 residues. After removal of 6 bases from V and 10 bases from J, the junction contained 9 bases not matched to a gene. Germline CDR1 is MNHNS and CDR2 is SASEGT. The CDR3 DNA reads as TGTGCCAGCAGACATAGCGGGGGGGCAGTGGCGCAGTATTTT. Protein product: CASRHSGGAVAQYF.

V usage is TRBV30 and J usage is TRBJ2-5, with D unresolved. CDR3 length: 12 residues. V was shortened by 0 bases and J by 5 bases, with 7 bases between the two germline ends. Germline V gene sequence: CDR1 GTSNPN, CDR2 SVGIG (reference sequence). CDR3 amino acids: CAWSVLSETQYF. As DNA, the CDR3 is TGTGCCTGGAGTGTACTATCGGAGACCCAGTACTTC.

The rearrangement uses TRBV7-2 and TRBJ2-5; D may match TRBD1 or TRBD2 (5 bases each). This CDR3 is 13 amino acids long. V dropped 6 bases and J dropped 7 bases, with 15 bases sitting between them. The V gene's germline CDR1 is SGHTA and CDR2 FQGNSA. The CDR3 reads CASRLGRGWTQYF. The CDR3 DNA is TGTGCCAGCAGACTGGGACGGGGATGGACCCAGTACTTC.